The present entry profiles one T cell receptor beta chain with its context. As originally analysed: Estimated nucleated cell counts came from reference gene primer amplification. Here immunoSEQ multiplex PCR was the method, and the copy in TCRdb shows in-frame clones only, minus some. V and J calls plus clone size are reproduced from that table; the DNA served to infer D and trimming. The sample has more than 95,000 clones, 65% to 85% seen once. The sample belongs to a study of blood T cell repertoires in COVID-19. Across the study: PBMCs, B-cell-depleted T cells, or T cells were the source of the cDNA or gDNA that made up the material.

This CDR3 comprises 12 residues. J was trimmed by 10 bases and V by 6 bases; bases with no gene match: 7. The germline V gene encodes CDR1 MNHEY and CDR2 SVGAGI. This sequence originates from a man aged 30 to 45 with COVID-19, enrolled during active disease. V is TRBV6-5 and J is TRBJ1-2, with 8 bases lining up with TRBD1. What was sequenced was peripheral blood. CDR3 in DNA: TGTGCCAGCAGCCAAGGACAGGGTGTCTACACCTTC. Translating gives CASSQGQGVYTF.